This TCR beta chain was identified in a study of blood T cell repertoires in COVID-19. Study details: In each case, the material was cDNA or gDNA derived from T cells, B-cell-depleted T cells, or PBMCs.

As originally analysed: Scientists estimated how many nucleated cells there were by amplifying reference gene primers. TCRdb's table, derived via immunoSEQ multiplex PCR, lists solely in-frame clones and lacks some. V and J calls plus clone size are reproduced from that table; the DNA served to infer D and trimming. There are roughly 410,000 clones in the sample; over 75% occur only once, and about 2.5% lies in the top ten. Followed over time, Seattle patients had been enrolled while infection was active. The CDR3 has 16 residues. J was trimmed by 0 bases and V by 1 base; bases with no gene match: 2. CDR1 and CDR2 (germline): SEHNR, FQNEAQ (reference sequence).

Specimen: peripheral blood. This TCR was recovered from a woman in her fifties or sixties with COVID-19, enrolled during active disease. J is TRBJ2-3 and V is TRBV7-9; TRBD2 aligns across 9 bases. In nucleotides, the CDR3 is TGTGCCAGCAGCTTAGTAGCGGGGGTAAGCACAGATACGCAGTATTTT. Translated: CASSLVAGVSTDTQYF. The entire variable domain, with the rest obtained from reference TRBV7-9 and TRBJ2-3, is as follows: DTGVSQNPRHKITKRGQNVTFRCDPISEHNRLYWYRQTLGQGPEFLTYFQNEAQLEKSRLLSDRFSAERPKGSFSTLEIQRTEQGDSAMYLCASSLVAGVSTDTQYFGPGTRLTVL.